Listed here are 27 T cell receptor beta chains from one sample, sequenced in a study of blood T cell repertoires in COVID-19. Libraries were prepared by immunoSEQ multiplex PCR; TCRdb keeps only in-frame clonotypes and omits some of them. The sample records just under 350,000 clones, about 86% being singletons. Source material: peripheral blood. These receptor sequences come from a man between 25 and 39 years old with active or convalescent COVID-19.

The chain employs TRBV7-9 and TRBJ1-1; possibly TRBD1 for D (6 bases). CDR1 is SEHNR and CDR2 is FQNEAQ in the germline V gene (reference sequence). V was clipped by 5 bases and J by 4 bases, with 14 bases between them. The CDR3 sequence is 14 residues long. CDR3 sequence (DNA): TGTGCCAGCAGCCCCTCCCACAGGGTCACTGAAGCTTTCTTT. This translates into CASSPSHRVTEAFF.

This clone was picked up a small number of times. The V and J genes are TRBV9 and TRBJ2-7; D may be TRBD2 (5 bases). Germline V CDR1 and CDR2: SGDLS, YYNGEE. V was cut by 4 bases and J by 5 bases, with 10 bases left in between. The CDR3 totals 12 residues. CDR3 in DNA: TGTGCCAGCAGCCCCGCCGGGGACGAGCAGTACTTC. Encoded protein: CASSPAGDEQYF.

The chain links TRBV27 to TRBJ2-7, with D perhaps TRBD1 (6 bases). The CDR3 is 14 residues long. With 1 base removed from V and 5 bases from J, the gap between germline ends came to 12 bases. CDR1 and CDR2 from the germline V gene are MNHEY and SMNVEV (reference sequence). CDR3 sequence (DNA): TGTGCCAGCAGTTTATACAGGGCTTCCCACGAGCAGTACTTC. Its protein is CASSLYRASHEQYF.

This clone was detected a few times. The chain is built from TRBV10-3 and TRBJ2-1, with 7 bases fitting TRBD2. The V segment lost 6 bases and the J segment 1 base; nucleotides outside the gene matches: 12. This CDR3 contains 17 residues. Per the germline V gene, CDR1 is ENHRY and CDR2 is SYGVKD. The CDR3 loop is CAIRESLASGSYNEQFF. As DNA, the CDR3 is TGTGCCATCAGGGAATCCCTGGCTAGCGGTTCCTACAATGAGCAGTTCTTC.

This chain uses TRBV9 with TRBJ2-5; 9 positions match TRBD1. Germline V gene lookup returns CDR1 SGDLS and CDR2 YYNGEE. V lost 3 bases to trimming and J lost 4 bases; unmatched junction nucleotides: 4. There are 14 residues in the CDR3. The CDR3 DNA sequence: TGTGCCAGCAGCGGTACAGGGGGCCTAGAGACCCAGTACTTC. It specifies CASSGTGGLETQYF.

The V call is TRBV6-6, the J call TRBJ2-7, with 8 nucleotides matching TRBD2. The germline CDR1 and CDR2 sequences are MNHNY and SVGAGI (reference sequence). The CDR3 runs to 17 residues. V shed 5 bases and J 2 bases; nucleotides not matched to a gene: 14. The CDR3 coding sequence is TGTGCCAGCAGTCGACTAGCGCAAACTTCACGGACCTACGAGCAGTACTTC. This codes for CASSRLAQTSRTYEQYF.

This clone has just a few counts. The V gene is TRBV30, the J gene TRBJ1-4; a possible D gene is TRBD1 (5 bases). The CDR3 has 14 amino acids. Germline values: CDR1 GTSNPN, CDR2 SVGIG (reference sequence). V lost 3 bases, J lost 2 bases, and 10 bases lay in between. The CDR3 here is CAWSSGFTNEKLFF. The CDR3 DNA reads TGTGCCTGGAGCTCAGGGTTTACTAATGAAAAACTGTTTTTT.

This chain joins TRBV4-2 and TRBJ1-2; perhaps TRBD1 as D (5 bases). The CDR3 is 16 residues long. V was pared by 0 bases and J by 2 bases, with 13 bases between. CDR1 and CDR2 from the germline V gene are LGHNA and YNFKEQ. The CDR3 sequence is CASSQEGIGANYGYTF. CDR3 DNA: TGTGCCAGCAGCCAAGAGGGAATAGGGGCGAACTATGGCTACACCTTC.

V gene TRBV30 combines with J gene TRBJ2-3, with 11 bases fitting TRBD1. Trimming cost V 2 bases and J 3 bases; bases outside gene matches: 4. The CDR3 consists of 15 residues. CDR1 and CDR2 (germline): GTSNPN, SVGIG (reference sequence). CDR3 bases: TGTGCCTGGAGTCTAGGGACAGGGGGGACAGATACGCAGTATTTT. It yields the protein CAWSLGTGGTDTQYF.

The chain has TRBV13 and TRBJ1-1; D perhaps matches TRBD1 (6 bases). Trimming pared 6 bases from V and 1 base from J, leaving 24 bases between. CDR1 is PRHDT and CDR2 is FYEKMQ in the germline V gene (reference sequence). The CDR3 length is 18 residues. DNA of the CDR3: TGTGCCAGCAGGCGACGGGTAGAGGACAGAACGAAGAACACTGAAGCTTTCTTT. This gives the protein CASRRRVEDRTKNTEAFF.

The rearrangement links TRBV27 to TRBJ2-7; maybe TRBD2 (6 bases). Germline assignment: CDR1 MNHEY and CDR2 SMNVEV (reference sequence). The CDR3 runs 15 residues. With 5 bases removed from V and 2 bases from J, the gap between germline ends came to 16 bases. This chain's CDR3 is CASSDRDSLTYEQYF. CDR3 DNA sequence: TGTGCCAGCAGTGACCGGGACTCTCTAACCTACGAGCAGTACTTC.

Here the CDR3 reads CASSPRGSSGSVDNEQFF. CDR3 DNA sequence: TGTGCCAGCAGCCCCAGGGGATCTAGCGGGAGTGTTGACAATGAGCAGTTCTTC. The J gene is TRBJ2-1, the V gene TRBV7-6; 10 bases fit TRBD2. This CDR3 is built from 18 residues. Germline lookup yields CDR1 SGHVS and CDR2 FNYEAQ. J lost 5 bases, V lost 5 bases, and 15 bases had no gene match. The full variable domain, with the rest looked up from reference TRBV7-6 and TRBJ2-1, is GAGVSQSPRYKVTKRGQDVALRCDPISGHVSLYWYRQALGQGPEFLTYFNYEAQQDKSGLPNDRFSAERPEGSISTLTIQRTEQRDSAMYRCASSPRGSSGSVDNEQFFGPGTRLTVL.

The chain's CDR3 is CASARGLISSGANVLTF. DNA of the CDR3: TGTGCCAGCGCTAGGGGGCTTATTTCTTCTGGGGCCAACGTCCTGACTTTC. J is TRBJ2-6 and V is TRBV27; 7 bases agree with TRBD1. The CDR3 sequence is 17 residues long. V gave up 8 bases and J gave up 1 base; unmatched junction bases: 11. The germline V gene has CDR1 MNHEY and CDR2 SMNVEV (reference sequence).

J is TRBJ2-3 and V is TRBV2; 8 bases match TRBD2. Germline trimming cut 3 bases from V and 5 bases from J; bases unmatched to any gene: 7. There are 15 residues in the CDR3. Germline CDR1 SNHLY, CDR2 FYNNEI. The DNA for the CDR3 is TGTGCCAGCAGTGATGTCACTAGCGGAGAAGATACGCAGTATTTT. As protein: CASSDVTSGEDTQYF.

A remark on this clone: The sample holds other DNA sequences that translate to the same CDR3. The V and J genes are TRBV7-2 and TRBJ1-1; D is ambiguous. From germline, CDR1 is SGHTA and CDR2 FQGNSA. The CDR3 length is 12 residues. Trimming stripped 2 bases from V and 4 bases from J, with 5 bases between. CDR3 bases: TGTGCCAGCAGCTTAAGAGGCACTGAAGCTTTCTTT. Amino acids: CASSLRGTEAFF. Full variable domain (remainder filled in from reference TRBV7-2 and TRBJ1-1): GAGVSQSPSNKVTEKGKDVELRCDPISGHTALYWYRQSLGQGLEFLIYFQGNSAPDKSGLPSDRFSAERTGGSVSTLTIQRTQQEDSAVYLCASSLRGTEAFFGQGTRLTVV.

This clone was recorded a few times. This chain links TRBV19 with TRBJ1-4, with 8 positions matching TRBD1. The CDR3 is made up of 18 amino acids. Germline lookup yields CDR1 LNHDA and CDR2 SQIVND (reference sequence). V gave up 7 bases and J gave up 7 bases; unmatched junction bases: 20. DNA for the CDR3: TGTGCCAGTACCCCTCAAGAGGGCCCTCAGGGGGCCGGTGAAAAACTGTTTTTT. It is translated as CASTPQEGPQGAGEKLFF.

The chain links TRBV30 to TRBJ1-5, with 9 bases matching TRBD1. This CDR3 is 16 amino acids long. Trimming cost V 1 base and J 4 bases; bases outside gene matches: 8. Per germline, CDR1 GTSNPN and CDR2 SVGIG (reference sequence). The CDR3 loop reads CAWSELGTGKNQPQHF. The CDR3 DNA reads as TGTGCCTGGAGTGAACTCGGGACAGGGAAGAATCAGCCCCAGCATTTT.

The V call is TRBV11-3, the J call TRBJ1-3; TRBD1 might be the D (6 bases). CDR1 and CDR2 from the germline V gene are SGHNT and YENEEA. V lost 3 bases, J lost 4 bases, and 16 bases lay in between. This CDR3 contains 16 residues. CDR3 residues: CASSFRMWTEGNTIYF. CDR3 coding DNA: TGTGCCAGCAGCTTTCGTATGTGGACAGAAGGAAACACCATATATTTT.

The chain is built from TRBV2 and TRBJ1-1, with 7 nucleotides matching TRBD1. In germline, CDR1 is SNHLY, CDR2 FYNNEI. This CDR3 is built from 13 residues. Germline trimming cut 9 bases from V and 7 bases from J; bases unmatched to any gene: 11. The CDR3 reads CASYPGQSNEAFF. The DNA of the CDR3 is TGTGCCAGTTACCCGGGACAGAGCAATGAAGCTTTCTTT.

V gene TRBV13 combines with J gene TRBJ2-2; a weak D match, TRBD2 (5 bases). Trimming left V 5 bases short and J 6 bases short, with 10 bases between. The CDR3 is made up of 13 amino acids. Germline V gene data show CDR1 as PRHDT and CDR2 as FYEKMQ (reference sequence). CDR3 coding DNA: TGTGCCAGCAGCGGGCGGGCCGCCGGGGAGCTGTTTTTT. This encodes CASSGRAAGELFF.

The chain joins TRBV6-5 to TRBJ2-1; TRBD1 agrees at 12 bases. CDR3 length: 14 residues. V dropped 9 bases and J dropped 10; count of bases not matched to a gene: 10. CDR1 MNHEY and CDR2 SVGAGI come from the germline V gene. CDR3 amino acids: CASDRDRGRREQFF. The CDR3 DNA sequence: TGTGCCAGTGATCGGGACAGGGGGCGCAGGGAGCAGTTCTTC.

This clone was counted between two and nine times. V is TRBV30 and J is TRBJ2-5; 7 bases agree with TRBD2. From germline, CDR1 is GTSNPN and CDR2 SVGIG (reference sequence). Trimming cost V 3 bases and J 5 bases; bases outside gene matches: 3. CDR3 size: 12 residues. CDR3 sequence: CAWRGGRETQYF. Here the CDR3 DNA reads TGTGCCTGGAGGGGAGGGCGGGAGACCCAGTACTTC.

The V and J genes are TRBV19 and TRBJ2-2, with 7 bases lining up with TRBD1. Germline V CDR1 and CDR2: LNHDA, SQIVND (reference sequence). The CDR3 has 17 residues. The V segment lost 3 bases and the J segment 7 bases; nucleotides outside the gene matches: 14. CDR3 sequence reads: CASSMSGRAGGVGELFF. The CDR3, as DNA: TGTGCCAGTAGTATGAGCGGAAGGGCAGGGGGAGTCGGGGAGCTGTTTTTT.

This rearrangement joins TRBV30 to TRBJ2-7; D possibly corresponds to TRBD2 (6 bases). V dropped 1 base and J dropped 0 bases, with 16 bases sitting between them. The CDR3 runs to 16 residues. Germline-derived CDR1 and CDR2 are GTSNPN and SVGIG (reference sequence). CDR3 in amino acids: CAWSGEEGVFSYEQYF. CDR3 nucleotides: TGTGCCTGGAGTGGGGAGGAAGGGGTCTTCTCCTACGAGCAGTACTTC.

V usage is TRBV9 and J usage is TRBJ2-7; 8 bases line up with TRBD1. This CDR3 has 14 amino acids. V shed 4 bases and J 5 bases; nucleotides not matched to a gene: 8. Germline assignment: CDR1 SGDLS and CDR2 YYNGEE. The CDR3: CASSLSGQEHEQYF. The CDR3 coding sequence is TGTGCCAGCAGCTTATCGGGACAGGAACACGAGCAGTACTTC.

This clone was found once. The chain recombines TRBV30 with TRBJ1-4; D may be TRBD1 (6 bases). Deletions cut 3 bases from V and 1 base from J, with 12 bases between. The CDR3 runs 15 residues. Germline V gene sequence: CDR1 GTSNPN, CDR2 SVGIG (reference sequence). In nucleotides, the CDR3 is TGTGCCTGGAGCCTCGGACAGTTAACTAATGAAAAACTGTTTTTT. Translating gives CAWSLGQLTNEKLFF.

This chain connects TRBV6-5 to TRBJ2-1, with D hard to call. V dropped 8 bases and J dropped 8 bases, with 10 bases sitting between them. The CDR3 extends over 11 amino acids. CDR1 is MNHEY and CDR2 is SVGAGI in the germline V gene. The CDR3 region has the DNA TGTGCCAGCTCCGAGTTAGATGAGCAGTTCTTC. It codes for CASSELDEQFF.